The 24 T cell receptor beta chains given below trace back to one sample, sequenced in a study of cytomegalovirus exposure and HLA in healthy donors. The PCR ran on 60 Vbeta and 13 Jbeta primers. Repertoires were generated with immunoSEQ multiplex PCR, while TCRdb's copy carries only in-frame clones and drops some. The top ten clones hold approximately 2.2% of a sample with about 150,000 clones, 75% to 90% of them seen once. Sequencing used PBMCs. These receptors were obtained from a male donor in good health and CMV-seronegative.

This clone has only a few counts. V gene TRBV7-9 combines with J gene TRBJ2-5; no definite D call. The CDR3 length is 13 residues. The ends were cut back, 3 bases at V and 0 bases at J, with 5 bases in the middle. Germline CDR1 and CDR2: SEHNR and FQNEAQ (reference sequence). CDR3 amino acids: CASSFQNQETQYF. The CDR3 DNA sequence: TGTGCCAGCAGCTTCCAAAACCAAGAGACCCAGTACTTC.

This clone was recorded only once. The chain uses TRBV2 and TRBJ2-5; D perhaps matches TRBD1 (6 bases). The better agreement between TRBJ2-7 and the DNA end casts doubt on the J call. CDR3 length equals 15 residues. Per germline, CDR1 SNHLY and CDR2 FYNNEI. The CDR3 here is CASSDEAGASYEQYF. For the CDR3, the DNA is TGTGCCAGCAGTGACGAGGCAGGGGCCTCCTACGAGCAGTACTTC.

The table lists this clone with a count of one. The CDR3 sequence is CSVEGTGWIETQYF. Here the CDR3 DNA reads TGCAGCGTTGAGGGGACAGGGTGGATAGAGACCCAGTACTTC. The gene calls are TRBV29-1 and TRBJ2-5, with 9 bases matching TRBD1. V lost 3 bases and J lost 4; bases outside the gene matches: 6. The CDR3 spans 14 residues. Germline V gives CDR1 SQVTM, CDR2 ANQGSEA.

In this sample, this clone turned up once. The CDR3 loop is CASSSPSLAGVHEQYF. Written as DNA, the CDR3 is TGTGCCAGCAGCTCGCCCTCCCTAGCGGGGGTCCACGAGCAGTACTTC. The chain combines TRBV5-4 with TRBJ2-7; 10 bases fit TRBD2. The CDR3 contains 16 residues. Germline CDR1 SGHNT, CDR2 YYREEE (reference sequence). J lost 5 bases, V lost 3 bases, and 11 bases had no gene match. The variable domain in full, with the rest retrieved from reference TRBV5-4 and TRBJ2-7, is ETGVTQSPTHLIKTRGQQVTLRCSSQSGHNTVSWYQQALGQGPQFIFQYYREEENGRGNFPPRFSGLQFPNYSSELNVNALELDDSALYLCASSSPSLAGVHEQYFGPGTRLTVT.

This chain links TRBV9 with TRBJ1-4, with TRBD1 matching 7 bases. The V and J ends lost 0 bases and 7 bases, in that order; junction bases with no gene match: 9. The CDR3 totals 16 residues. Germline V lookup: CDR1 SGDLS, CDR2 YYNGEE. The CDR3 here is CASSVAAGGPLEKLFF. The CDR3 DNA reads as TGTGCCAGCAGCGTAGCGGCAGGGGGGCCTCTTGAAAAACTGTTTTTT.

The chain combines TRBV6-1 with TRBJ1-5; D remains unclear. The CDR3 is made up of 14 amino acids. Deletions cut 7 bases from V and 1 base from J, with 11 bases between. The germline gives CDR1 MNHNS, CDR2 SASEGT. The chain's CDR3 is CASKDNGSNQPQHF. The CDR3 DNA is TGTGCCAGCAAGGATAACGGGAGCAATCAGCCCCAGCATTTT.

This clone came up a few times. The gene calls are TRBV18 and TRBJ1-1; no clear D gene. CDR1 is KGHSH and CDR2 is LQKENI in the germline V gene. CDR3 length: 13 amino acids. V lost 6 bases and J lost 1, with 9 bases in between. The CDR3 coding sequence is TGTGCCAGCTCCGGACTGGGGAACACTGAAGCTTTCTTT. This encodes CASSGLGNTEAFF.

The sample holds a few counts of this clone. The chain recombines TRBV6-5 with TRBJ1-3; no clear D. With 5 bases removed from V and 2 bases from J, the gap between germline ends came to 7 bases. The CDR3 totals 13 residues. The germline V gene encodes CDR1 MNHEY and CDR2 SVGAGI. Written as DNA, the CDR3 is TGTGCCAGCAGTCTGTCCCCTGGAAACACCATATATTTT. This encodes CASSLSPGNTIYF.

This clone came up a few times. The chain couples TRBV28 to TRBJ2-4; 10 positions match TRBD1. This CDR3 has 15 amino acids. Germline lookup yields CDR1 MDHEN and CDR2 SYDVKM. Unmatched junction bases numbered 10, after V lost 5 bases and J lost 9 bases. The DNA for the CDR3 is TGTGCCAGCAGTACGCGACAGGGGGCATGGGGCATTCAGTACTTC. Residues: CASSTRQGAWGIQYF.

This chain uses TRBV5-4 with TRBJ1-2; weak D call: TRBD1 (5 bases). CDR1 and CDR2 (germline): SGHNT, YYREEE (reference sequence). CDR3 length: 18 residues. Trimming pared 6 bases from V and 2 bases from J, leaving 26 bases between. The CDR3 sequence is CASNPGEGRAAPNYGYTF. The CDR3 nucleotides read TGTGCCAGCAACCCGGGGGAGGGGCGCGCAGCTCCCAACTATGGCTACACCTTC.

This chain uses TRBV5-8 with TRBJ2-5; no definite D call. Near its end, the DNA agrees better with TRBJ2-7, so the J call may be wrong. This CDR3 region has 13 residues. Germline assignment: CDR1 SGHTS and CDR2 YDEGEE. The CDR3 sequence is CASSLGLDYEQYF. As DNA, the CDR3 is TGTGCCAGCAGCTTGGGCTTAGACTACGAGCAGTACTTC.

This chain links TRBV30 with TRBJ1-6, with D perhaps TRBD1 (6 bases). Germline V gene sequence: CDR1 GTSNPN, CDR2 SVGIG (reference sequence). V was pared by 4 bases and J by 8 bases, with 27 bases between. The CDR3 runs 18 residues. CDR3 protein: CAWTTGQGTLSDHSPLHF. For the CDR3, the DNA is TGTGCCTGGACCACCGGGCAGGGGACGTTGTCGGATCATTCACCCCTCCACTTT.

The chain is built from TRBV11-2 and TRBJ1-2; a possible D gene is TRBD1 (6 bases). Germline CDR1 is SGHAT and CDR2 is FQNNGV. V was pared by 3 bases and J by 4 bases, with 12 bases between. The CDR3 consists of 14 residues. Here the CDR3 reads CASSFGGLGYGYTF. The CDR3 nucleotides read TGTGCCAGCAGCTTCGGGGGGCTGGGCTATGGCTACACCTTC.

The rearrangement uses TRBV30 and TRBJ1-1; 8 bases align to TRBD1. The CDR3 contains 13 residues. The V gene's germline CDR1 is GTSNPN and CDR2 SVGIG (reference sequence). Unmatched junction bases numbered 3, after V lost 3 bases and J lost 3 bases. The DNA of the CDR3 is TGTGCCTGGAGCAAGGACAGGGACACTGAAGCTTTCTTT. This gives the protein CAWSKDRDTEAFF.

The rearrangement uses TRBV11-3 and TRBJ2-2; 8 bases match TRBD1. Looked up from germline, CDR1 is SGHNT and CDR2 is YENEEA. This CDR3 region has 15 residues. Trimming at V came to 5 bases and at J to 4 bases, leaving 6 bases not matched to a gene. CDR3 in DNA: TGTGCCAGCAGCCAGAGGACAGGGTCCACCGGGGAGCTGTTTTTT. Translation: CASSQRTGSTGELFF.

This clone was detected once. This chain uses TRBV6-6 with TRBJ2-7; D unresolved. This CDR3 has 14 residues. Deletions cut 0 bases from V and 2 bases from J, with 8 bases between. Per the germline V gene, CDR1 is MNHNY and CDR2 is SVGAGI (reference sequence). The CDR3, as DNA: TGTGCCAGCAGTTACTCTCGCGGAACCTACGAGCAGTACTTC. Translated: CASSYSRGTYEQYF.

The chain joins TRBV30 to TRBJ1-1, with 10 positions matching TRBD1. The ends lost 5 bases at V and 0 bases at J; junction bases unmatched: 6. The germline CDR1 and CDR2 sequences are GTSNPN and SVGIG (reference sequence). The CDR3 runs to 15 residues. The CDR3 DNA is TGTGCCTGGGCCGGGACAGGGGTGCTGAACACTGAAGCTTTCTTT. Its translation is CAWAGTGVLNTEAFF.

Only a few counts were recorded for this clone. This rearrangement joins TRBV2 to TRBJ2-2; weak D call: TRBD1 (5 bases). V gave up 7 bases and J gave up 1 base, with 10 bases separating them. In germline, CDR1 is SNHLY, CDR2 FYNNEI. The CDR3 has 14 residues. CDR3 protein: CASMGHMNTGELFF. The CDR3 region has the DNA TGTGCCAGCATGGGGCACATGAACACCGGGGAGCTGTTTTTT.

The genes are TRBV6-1 and TRBJ1-1, with 7 nucleotides matching TRBD1. From germline, CDR1 is MNHNS and CDR2 SASEGT. After removal of 6 bases from V and 5 bases from J, the junction contained 6 bases not matched to a gene. The CDR3 is made up of 13 amino acids. CDR3 in DNA: TGTGCCAGCAGGTCGGGACAGAGGACTGAAGCTTTCTTT. Protein product: CASRSGQRTEAFF.

The rearrangement joins TRBV27 to TRBJ1-5, with a possible D match to TRBD1 (5 bases). Germline V gives CDR1 MNHEY, CDR2 SMNVEV (reference sequence). The ends were cut back, 5 bases at V and 3 bases at J, with 11 bases in the middle. The CDR3 contains 14 residues. For the CDR3, the DNA is TGTGCCAGCAGTCTGGGGGGGTTCAATCAGCCCCAGCATTTT. It codes for CASSLGGFNQPQHF.

The chain links TRBV6-1 to TRBJ2-1, with TRBD1 as a possible D gene (5 bases). Germline lookup yields CDR1 MNHNS and CDR2 SASEGT. The germline V and J ends were trimmed by 6 bases and 6 bases, with 18 bases remaining between them. The CDR3 is 15 amino acids. This CDR3 reads CASRDLVGRVNEQFF. As DNA, the CDR3 is TGTGCCAGCAGGGACCTCGTGGGGCGAGTCAATGAGCAGTTCTTC.

This chain uses TRBV29-1 with TRBJ2-1, with 9 bases that match TRBD1. From germline, CDR1 is SQVTM and CDR2 ANQGSEA. V was clipped by 4 bases and J by 6 bases; unmatched bases: 1. This CDR3 has 12 residues. The CDR3 DNA reads TGCAGCGTTGCGACAGGGGGCAATGAGCAGTTCTTC. Residues: CSVATGGNEQFF.

The chain employs TRBV18 and TRBJ2-5, with 7 bases fitting TRBD2. Per germline, CDR1 KGHSH and CDR2 LQKENI. V gave up 2 bases and J gave up 3 bases; unmatched junction bases: 6. The CDR3 is 15 amino acids. The CDR3 protein is CASSPSSGTKETQYF. The CDR3 region has the DNA TGTGCCAGCTCACCATCGTCGGGGACTAAAGAGACCCAGTACTTC.

This chain joins TRBV7-2 and TRBJ2-2, with TRBD1 matching 10 bases. The CDR3 runs 16 residues. V lost 1 base and J lost 9; bases outside the gene matches: 8. Germline CDR1 is SGHTA and CDR2 is FQGNSA. The CDR3 spells CASSLVVGTGARELFF. The CDR3 DNA sequence: TGTGCCAGCAGCTTAGTAGTTGGGACAGGGGCCAGGGAGCTGTTTTTT. Supplemented by reference TRBV7-2 and TRBJ2-2, the full variable domain reads GAGVSQSPSNKVTEKGKDVELRCDPISGHTALYWYRQSLGQGLEFLIYFQGNSAPDKSGLPSDRFSAERTGGSVSTLTIQRTQQEDSAVYLCASSLVVGTGARELFFGEGSRLTVL.